These 19 T cell receptor beta chains came from one sample sequenced in a study of T cell repertoires in cytomegalovirus infection. TCRdb recomputed calls from the reads with MiXCR, one row per CDR3 protein. The sample has about 600,000 distinct CDR3 sequences; 20% to 25% are singletons. The sequenced sample consisted of CD8+ T cells from PBMCs. The receptor set was obtained from a human donor in good health (CMV status not recorded). Some clones in this sample may be carry-over from other donors' samples.

As for this clonotype: A read error may be the cause here, since a much bigger clone is one base away. Without the conserved terminal phenylalanine or tryptophan, this CDR3 likely stems from a read error. The chain uses TRBV7-2 and TRBJ2-7; perhaps TRBD1 as D (6 bases). The CDR3 length is 15 residues. V lost 2 bases and J lost 0, with 11 bases in between. CDR1 and CDR2 from the germline V gene are SGHTA and FQGNSA. The CDR3 DNA is TGTGCCAGCAGCTTAAACCGGGACACCTCCTACGAGCAGTACTAC. Encoded protein: CASSLNRDTSYEQYY.

The chain joins TRBV28 to TRBJ2-1; no reliable D call. V gave up 2 bases and J gave up 0 bases, with 11 bases separating them. The CDR3 sequence is 16 residues long. Looked up from germline, CDR1 is MDHEN and CDR2 is SYDVKM. The CDR3 DNA is TGTGCCAGCAGTTTACCAGACGGATTCTCCTACAATGAGCAGTTCTTC. Protein product: CASSLPDGFSYNEQFF.

This clonotype appeared many times. The V and J genes are TRBV7-8 and TRBJ2-7; 10 bases match TRBD2. This CDR3 contains 16 residues. In germline, CDR1 is SGHVS, CDR2 FQNEAQ. Germline trimming cut 1 base from V and 6 bases from J; bases unmatched to any gene: 9. Written as DNA, the CDR3 is TGTGCCAGCAGCTTAGGGAGAGCGGGGGGGCCGCTCGAGCAGTACGTC. Translated, it gives CASSLGRAGGPLEQYV.

In this sample, this clonotype turned up a few times. The chain recombines TRBV4-3 with TRBJ2-1, with 9 nucleotides matching TRBD1. The length of the CDR3 is 18 residues. Germline lookup yields CDR1 LGHNA and CDR2 YSLEER. V shed 0 bases, J shed 0 bases, and the junction held 6 bases outside the gene matches. CDR3 nucleotides: TGCGCCAGCAGCCAAGAACAGGGGGCGCGGAGCTCCTACAATGAGCAGTTCTTC. Its translation is CASSQEQGARSSYNEQFF.

This clonotype appeared a few times. The J gene is TRBJ2-6, the V gene TRBV14; D is unclear. The CDR3 is 18 amino acids. Trimming cost V 1 base and J 0 bases, with 13 bases left between them. Looked up from germline, CDR1 is SGHDN and CDR2 is FVKESK. CDR3 sequence: CASSQVRNVPSGANVLTF. The CDR3 nucleotides read TGTGCCAGCAGCCAAGTCCGGAACGTACCCTCTGGGGCCAACGTCCTGACTTTC. Combining the CDR3 with reference TRBV14 and TRBJ2-6 gives the whole variable domain EAGVTQFPSHSVIEKGQTVTLRCDPISGHDNLYWYRRVMGKEIKFLLHFVKESKQDESGMPNNRFLAERTGGTYSTLKVQPAELEDSGVYFCASSQVRNVPSGANVLTFGAGSRLTVL.

This clonotype showed up many times. The chain links TRBV7-3 to TRBJ2-1; TRBD2 matches at 11 bases. CDR3 length: 15 residues. V lost 6 bases, J lost 5 bases, and 6 bases stayed unmatched. Germline V gene lookup returns CDR1 SGHTA and CDR2 FQGTGA. CDR3 residues: CASRSGTSGHNEQFF. In DNA form, the CDR3 reads TGTGCCAGCAGATCCGGGACTAGCGGCCACAATGAGCAGTTCTTC.

This clonotype was detected many times. The chain carries TRBV7-8 and TRBJ2-6, with a tentative D call TRBD2 (6 bases). The CDR3 contains 16 residues. Germline assignment: CDR1 SGHVS and CDR2 FQNEAQ. Trimming cost V 7 bases and J 0 bases, with 13 bases left between them. The CDR3, as DNA: TGTGCCAGCACCAAGACTAGGATCTCTGGGGCCAACGTCCTGACTTTC. It encodes CASTKTRISGANVLTF.

The V call is TRBV20-1, the J call TRBJ2-3; unclear D gene. Germline V CDR1 and CDR2: DFQATT, SNEGSKA (reference sequence). V shed 6 bases and J shed 4 bases, with 8 bases lying between them. The CDR3 contains 11 residues. CDR3 bases: TGCAGTGCCCGTAGCCCAGATACGCAGTATTTT. This codes for CSARSPDTQYF.

This chain links TRBV19 with TRBJ1-1; no definite D call. Trimming cost V 7 bases and J 4 bases, with 13 bases left between them. CDR3 length equals 13 residues. Germline V gene data show CDR1 as LNHDA and CDR2 as SQIVND (reference sequence). In DNA, the CDR3 is TGTGCCAGTACTGAATTATCGGTCACTGAAGCTTTCTTT. Translation gives CASTELSVTEAFF. Full variable domain (rest looked up from reference TRBV19 and TRBJ1-1): DGGITQSPKYLFRKEGQNVTLSCEQNLNHDAMYWYRQDPGQGLRLIYYSQIVNDFQKGDIAEGYSVSREKKESFPLTVTSAQKNPTAFYLCASTELSVTEAFFGQGTRLTVV.

This clonotype came up once. It may be a read error: a sequence one base away is much more abundant. The CDR3 ends on some other residue instead of the conserved phenylalanine or tryptophan, so this is likely a read error. V usage is TRBV7-6 and J usage is TRBJ2-3, with TRBD2 matching over 12 bases. CDR1 is SGHVS and CDR2 is FNYEAQ in the germline V gene. The J segment lost 4 bases and the V segment lost 5 bases, leaving 7 bases of the junction unmatched. The CDR3 covers 16 residues. DNA of the CDR3: TGTGCCAGCAGCACCCGACTAGCGGGGGATGCAGATACGCAGTATTCT. It encodes CASSTRLAGDADTQYS.

This clonotype showed up just a few times. The J gene is TRBJ1-6, the V gene TRBV28, with D hard to call. The CDR3 consists of 15 residues. The V and J ends lost 5 bases and 8 bases respectively, with 16 bases between them. Per germline, CDR1 MDHEN and CDR2 SYDVKM. CDR3 sequence: CASSPGYSGHSPLHF. CDR3 nucleotides: TGTGCCAGCAGTCCGGGGTATTCTGGGCATTCACCCCTCCACTTT.

This clonotype was recorded many times. V is TRBV7-6 and J is TRBJ2-3; no reliable D call. The V gene lost 2 bases and the J gene lost 3 bases, with 12 bases spanning the gap. Germline values: CDR1 SGHVS, CDR2 FNYEAQ. The CDR3 is 15 amino acids. The CDR3, as DNA: TGTGCCAGCAGCTTATACCCGGTGGGAACAGATACGCAGTATTTT. Residues: CASSLYPVGTDTQYF.

Of note for this clonotype: Possible read error: a much larger clone is one base away. The chain recombines TRBV7-9 with TRBJ2-1; 10 bases agree with TRBD2. V dropped 4 bases and J dropped 4; count of bases not matched to a gene: 7. The length of the CDR3 is 16 residues. Looked up from germline, CDR1 is SEHNR and CDR2 is FQNEAQ (reference sequence). The CDR3 nucleotides read TGTGCCAGCAGCTCCCATAGCGGGGGGTCATACAATGAGCAGTTCTTC. It codes for CASSSHSGGSYNEQFF.

V is TRBV4-3 and J is TRBJ1-1; 8 nucleotides align to TRBD1. This CDR3 has 13 residues. The V segment lost 4 bases and the J segment 5 bases; nucleotides outside the gene matches: 3. The germline CDR1 and CDR2 sequences are LGHNA and YSLEER. In DNA form, the CDR3 reads TGCGCCAGCAGCCGGGACAGGACGACTGAAGCTTTCTTT. Translated: CASSRDRTTEAFF.

The chain is built from TRBV27 and TRBJ1-1; TRBD1 might be the D (6 bases). The CDR3 length is 14 residues. The germline V and J ends were trimmed by 10 bases and 3 bases, with 18 bases remaining between them. Germline V gene data show CDR1 as MNHEY and CDR2 as SMNVEV (reference sequence). CDR3: CATQGNRDDTEAFF. DNA of the CDR3: TGTGCCACCCAGGGGAACAGGGACGACACTGAAGCTTTCTTT.

The chain combines TRBV6-2 or TRBV6-3 with TRBJ2-5, with TRBD2 matching over 12 bases. V lost 8 bases and J lost 3; bases outside the gene matches: 7. The CDR3 contains 15 residues. CDR1 is MNHEY, CDR2 SVGEGT, per germline. The CDR3 sequence is CASSPRTSGEETQYF. DNA for the CDR3: TGTGCCAGCTCGCCCCGGACTAGCGGGGAAGAGACCCAGTACTTC.

This clonotype was detected only a few times. The V call is TRBV5-1, the J call TRBJ2-1; 7 bases are shared with TRBD1. The V segment lost 7 bases and the J segment 4 bases; nucleotides outside the gene matches: 8. CDR3 size: 14 residues. Germline V gene data show CDR1 as SGHRS and CDR2 as YFSETQ. CDR3 region: CASGRQGAYNEQFF. In nucleotides, the CDR3 is TGCGCCAGCGGCCGACAGGGTGCGTACAATGAGCAGTTCTTC.

The chain couples TRBV12-3 or TRBV12-4 to TRBJ2-1, with a possible D match to TRBD1 (5 bases). This CDR3 contains 16 residues. Trimming stripped 5 bases from V and 3 bases from J, with 17 bases between. CDR3 nucleotide sequence: TGTGCCAGCAGTCCCCCCGAGACAGAAGACTACAATGAGCAGTTCTTC. This gives the protein CASSPPETEDYNEQFF.

This clonotype turned up a few times. The J gene is TRBJ2-1, the V gene TRBV28, with 8 bases aligning to TRBD2. The germline gives CDR1 MDHEN, CDR2 SYDVKM. V was pared by 0 bases and J by 3 bases, with 4 bases of the junction left unmatched. The CDR3 totals 16 residues. The CDR3 loop is CASSLWAGGDYNEQFF. For the CDR3, the DNA is TGTGCCAGCAGTTTATGGGCCGGGGGGGACTACAATGAGCAGTTCTTC.